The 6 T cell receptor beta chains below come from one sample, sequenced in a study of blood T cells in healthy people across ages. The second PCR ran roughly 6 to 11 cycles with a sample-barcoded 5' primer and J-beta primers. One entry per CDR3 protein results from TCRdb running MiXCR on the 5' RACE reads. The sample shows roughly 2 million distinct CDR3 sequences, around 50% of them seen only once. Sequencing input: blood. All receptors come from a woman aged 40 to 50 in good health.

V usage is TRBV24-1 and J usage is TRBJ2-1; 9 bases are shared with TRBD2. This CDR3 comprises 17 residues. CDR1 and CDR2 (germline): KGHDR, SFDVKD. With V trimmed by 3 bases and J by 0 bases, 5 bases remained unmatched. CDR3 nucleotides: TGTGCCACCAGTGATGGGAAGCGGGGGGACTCCTACAATGAGCAGTTCTTC. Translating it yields CATSDGKRGDSYNEQFF.

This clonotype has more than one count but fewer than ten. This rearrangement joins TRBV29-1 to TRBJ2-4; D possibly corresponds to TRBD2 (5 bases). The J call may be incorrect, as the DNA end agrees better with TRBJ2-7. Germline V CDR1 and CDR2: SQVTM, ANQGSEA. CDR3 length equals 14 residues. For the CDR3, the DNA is TGCAGCGTTGAAAAGGACTGGGGAACCTACGAGCAGTACTTC. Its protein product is CSVEKDWGTYEQYF.

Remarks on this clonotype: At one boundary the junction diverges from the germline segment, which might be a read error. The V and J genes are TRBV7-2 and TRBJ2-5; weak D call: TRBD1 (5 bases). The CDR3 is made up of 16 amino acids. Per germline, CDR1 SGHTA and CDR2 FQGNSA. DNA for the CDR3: TGTGCCAGCAGCTTAGGGCTGGGGCGTGTACAAGAGACCCAGCACTTC. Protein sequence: CASSLGLGRVQETQHF.

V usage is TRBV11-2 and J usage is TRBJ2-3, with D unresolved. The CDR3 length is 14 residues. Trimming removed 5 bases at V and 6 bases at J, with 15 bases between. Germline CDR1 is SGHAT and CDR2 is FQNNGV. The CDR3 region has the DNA TGTGCCAGCAGCCCGTCCTCTTATGGGGATACGCAGTATTTT. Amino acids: CASSPSSYGDTQYF.

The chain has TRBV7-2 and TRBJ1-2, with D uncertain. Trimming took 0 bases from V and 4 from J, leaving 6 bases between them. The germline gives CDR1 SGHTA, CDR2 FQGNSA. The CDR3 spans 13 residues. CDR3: CASSLARTYGYTF. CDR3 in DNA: TGTGCCAGCAGCTTAGCGCGGACCTATGGCTACACCTTC. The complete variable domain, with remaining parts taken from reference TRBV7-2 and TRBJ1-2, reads GAGVSQSPSNKVTEKGKDVELRCDPISGHTALYWYRQSLGQGLEFLIYFQGNSAPDKSGLPSDRFSAERTGGSVSTLTIQRTQQEDSAVYLCASSLARTYGYTFGSGTRLTVV.

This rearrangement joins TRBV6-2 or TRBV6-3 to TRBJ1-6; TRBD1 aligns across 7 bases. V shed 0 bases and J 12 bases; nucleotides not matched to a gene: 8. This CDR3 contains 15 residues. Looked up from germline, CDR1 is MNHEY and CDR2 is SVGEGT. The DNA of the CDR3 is TGTGCCAGCAGTTACTCGATACCAGGGGGAGGACCCCTCCACTTT. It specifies CASSYSIPGGGPLHF.